The rows below give T cell receptor beta chains drawn from one sample of a study of patients and donors after allogeneic stem cell transplantation. MiXCR, run by TCRdb on the RT-PCR reads, gives a single entry per CDR3 protein. The table records about a million distinct CDR3 sequences, about 20% of them present only once. Sequencing was done on a sample of blood, either unsorted or a sorted T cell fraction (not recorded which). All receptors come from a human donor who was either an allogeneic HSCT recipient or a stem cell or donor lymphocyte infusion donor (not recorded which). It is not recorded whose cells these are; they may come from a transplant donor. The CDR3 runs from the conserved cysteine through the conserved F or W. Fields, in order: clone size, J gene, D gene, V gene, CDR3 protein, CDR3 DNA. D genes are given only for firm matches. Clone size, where shown, is once, few, many, or a class for clones that have expanded.

clone size: many; J gene: TRBJ2-1; D gene: TRBD2; V gene: TRBV15; CDR3 protein: CATSRDGTSGYNEQFF; CDR3 DNA: TGTGCCACCAGCAGAGACGGGACTAGCGGCTACAATGAGCAGTTCTTC
clone size: few; J gene: TRBJ1-1; D gene: TRBD1; V gene: TRBV5-6; CDR3 protein: CASSLGAGGLWNTEAFF; CDR3 DNA: TGTGCCAGCAGCTTGGGGGCAGGGGGCTTGTGGAACACTGAAGCTTTCTTT
clone size: NA; J gene: TRBJ1-1; D gene: NA; V gene: TRBV7-3; CDR3 protein: CASSSNSGLIAF; CDR3 DNA: TGTGCCAGCAGCTCCAATTCGGGTCTCATCGCCTTT
clone size: few; J gene: TRBJ2-1; D gene: TRBD2; V gene: TRBV20-1; CDR3 protein: CSAIAGNYNEQFF; CDR3 DNA: TGCAGTGCAATAGCGGGGAACTACAATGAGCAGTTCTTC
clone size: NA; J gene: TRBJ2-3; D gene: NA; V gene: TRBV10-3; CDR3 protein: CAIMRAWEDTQYF; CDR3 DNA: TGTGCCATCATGCGGGCCTGGGAAGATACGCAGTATTTT
clone size: few; J gene: TRBJ2-1; D gene: NA; V gene: TRBV29-1; CDR3 protein: CSVEASVNEQFF; CDR3 DNA: TGCAGCGTTGAGGCTAGCGTAAATGAGCAGTTCTTC
clone size: NA; J gene: TRBJ2-7; D gene: NA; V gene: TRBV7-9; CDR3 protein: CASSATGYSYEQYF; CDR3 DNA: TGTGCCAGCAGCGCTACAGGGTACTCCTACGAGCAGTACTTC
clone size: few; J gene: TRBJ2-3; D gene: NA; V gene: TRBV6-1; CDR3 protein: CASSVQGNPDTQYF; CDR3 DNA: TGTGCCAGCAGTGTACAGGGTAACCCAGATACGCAGTATTTT
clone size: NA; J gene: TRBJ2-2; D gene: NA; V gene: TRBV10-3; CDR3 protein: CAIRKGVNTGELFF; CDR3 DNA: TGTGCCATCAGGAAAGGGGTGAACACCGGGGAGCTGTTTTTT
clone size: NA; J gene: TRBJ1-5; D gene: TRBD1; V gene: TRBV2; CDR3 protein: CASSQTDRGEKPQHF; CDR3 DNA: TGTGCCAGCAGCCAGACCGACAGGGGCGAGAAGCCCCAGCATTTT
clone size: few; J gene: TRBJ1-1; D gene: NA; V gene: TRBV7-2; CDR3 protein: CASSLVRRGNTEAFF; CDR3 DNA: TGTGCCAGCAGCTTAGTTCGACGGGGGAACACTGAAGCTTTCTTT
clone size: NA; J gene: TRBJ2-7; D gene: TRBD1; V gene: TRBV7-3; CDR3 protein: CASSSRNRGEQYF; CDR3 DNA: TGTGCCAGCAGCTCCCGCAACAGGGGCGAGCAGTACTTC
clone size: NA; J gene: TRBJ2-1; D gene: NA; V gene: TRBV11-2; CDR3 protein: CASSLDRGPGTDEQFF; CDR3 DNA: TGTGCCAGCAGCTTAGATAGGGGACCTGGGACCGATGAGCAGTTCTTC
clone size: few; J gene: TRBJ2-1; D gene: NA; V gene: TRBV6-6; CDR3 protein: CASSLSGGKFF; CDR3 DNA: TGTGCCAGCAGTTTGTCCGGGGGTAAGTTCTTC
clone size: NA; J gene: TRBJ2-7; D gene: TRBD2; V gene: TRBV12-3/TRBV12-4; CDR3 protein: CASSPGTSVKLAYEQYF; CDR3 DNA: TGTGCCAGCAGTCCAGGGACTAGCGTGAAGCTAGCCTACGAGCAGTACTTC
clone size: few; J gene: TRBJ1-6; D gene: NA; V gene: TRBV7-8; CDR3 protein: CASSLMSWGWSSSPLHF; CDR3 DNA: TGTGCCAGCAGCTTAATGTCATGGGGGTGGTCTAGTTCACCCCTCCACTTT
clone size: NA; J gene: TRBJ2-7; D gene: TRBD2; V gene: TRBV6-1; CDR3 protein: CASSLRLAAYEQYF; CDR3 DNA: TGTGCCAGCAGCCTAAGACTAGCGGCCTACGAGCAGTACTTC
clone size: NA; J gene: TRBJ2-1; D gene: TRBD2; V gene: TRBV29-1; CDR3 protein: CSVRAGGRGEQFF; CDR3 DNA: TGCAGCGTTCGGGCGGGAGGCAGGGGTGAGCAGTTCTTC
clone size: few; J gene: TRBJ2-1; D gene: TRBD2; V gene: TRBV12-3/TRBV12-4; CDR3 protein: CASSLSKRECEQFF; CDR3 DNA: TGTGCCAGCAGTTTATCTAAGCGGGAGTGTGAGCAGTTCTTC
clone size: NA; J gene: TRBJ2-2; D gene: TRBD2; V gene: TRBV5-1; CDR3 protein: CASSPAPQREGRTGELFF; CDR3 DNA: TGCGCCAGCAGCCCGGCCCCCCAGCGGGAGGGCCGCACCGGGGAGCTGTTTTTT
clone size: many; J gene: TRBJ2-3; D gene: TRBD2; V gene: TRBV12-3/TRBV12-4; CDR3 protein: CASSPSGRKTDTQYF; CDR3 DNA: TGTGCCAGCAGCCCTAGCGGGAGGAAAACAGATACGCAGTATTTT
clone size: NA; J gene: TRBJ2-5; D gene: NA; V gene: TRBV25-1; CDR3 protein: CASGGAGRETQYF; CDR3 DNA: TGTGCCAGCGGGGGGGCAGGGAGAGAGACCCAGTACTTC
clone size: few; J gene: TRBJ2-3; D gene: TRBD1; V gene: TRBV12-3/TRBV12-4; CDR3 protein: CASRRDREDTQYF; CDR3 DNA: TGTGCCAGCAGGCGCGACAGGGAGGATACGCAGTATTTT
clone size: NA; J gene: TRBJ2-1; D gene: NA; V gene: TRBV6-2/TRBV6-3; CDR3 protein: CASSNHGESSYNEQFF; CDR3 DNA: TGTGCCAGCAGCAACCATGGGGAAAGCTCCTACAATGAGCAGTTCTTC
clone size: many; J gene: TRBJ2-1; D gene: NA; V gene: TRBV24-1; CDR3 protein: CATSGGWVGNEQFF; CDR3 DNA: TGTGCCACCAGCGGGGGTTGGGTCGGCAATGAGCAGTTCTTC
clone size: NA; J gene: TRBJ2-7; D gene: NA; V gene: TRBV5-6; CDR3 protein: CASRYSSGLNLSSYEQYF; CDR3 DNA: TGTGCCAGCAGATATTCCTCGGGACTCAATCTTTCTTCCTACGAGCAGTACTTC